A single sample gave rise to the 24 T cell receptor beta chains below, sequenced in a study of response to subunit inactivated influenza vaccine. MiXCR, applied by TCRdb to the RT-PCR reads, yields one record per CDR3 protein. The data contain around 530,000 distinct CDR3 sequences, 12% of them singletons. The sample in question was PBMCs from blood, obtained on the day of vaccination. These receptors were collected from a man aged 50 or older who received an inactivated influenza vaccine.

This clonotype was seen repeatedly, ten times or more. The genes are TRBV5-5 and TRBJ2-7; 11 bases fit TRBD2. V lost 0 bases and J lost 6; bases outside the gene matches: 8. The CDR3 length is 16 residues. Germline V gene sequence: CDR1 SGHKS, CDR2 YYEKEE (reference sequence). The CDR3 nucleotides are TGTGCCAGCAGCTTGGTCCCCCTAGCGGGAGGTGCCGAGCAGTACTTC. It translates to CASSLVPLAGGAEQYF.

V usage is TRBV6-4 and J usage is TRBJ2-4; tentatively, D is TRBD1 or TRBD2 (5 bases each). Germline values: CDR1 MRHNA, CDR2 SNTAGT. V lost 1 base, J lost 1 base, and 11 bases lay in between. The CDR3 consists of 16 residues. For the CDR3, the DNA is TGTGCCAGCAGTGACTATATGGGGGAGGCCAAAAACATTCAGTACTTC. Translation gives CASSDYMGEAKNIQYF.

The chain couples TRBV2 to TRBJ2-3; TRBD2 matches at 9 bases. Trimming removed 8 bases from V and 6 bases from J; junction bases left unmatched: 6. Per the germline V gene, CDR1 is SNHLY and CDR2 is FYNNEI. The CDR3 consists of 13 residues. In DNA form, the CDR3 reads TGTGCCAGCGGGCTAGCGGGGAGGGATACGCAGTATTTT. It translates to CASGLAGRDTQYF. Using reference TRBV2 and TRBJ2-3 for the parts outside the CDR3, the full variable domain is EPEVTQTPSHQVTQMGQEVILRCVPISNHLYFYWYRQILGQKVEFLVSFYNNEISEKSEIFDDQFSVERPDGSNFTLKIRSTKLEDSAMYFCASGLAGRDTQYFGPGTRLTVL.

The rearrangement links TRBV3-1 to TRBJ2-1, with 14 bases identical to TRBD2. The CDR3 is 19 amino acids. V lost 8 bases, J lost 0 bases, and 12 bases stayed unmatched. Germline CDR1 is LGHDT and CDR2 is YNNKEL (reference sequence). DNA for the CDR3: TGTGCCAGCTGCGGACTAGCGGGAGGCCGGGGTAGCTCCTACAATGAGCAGTTCTTC. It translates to CASCGLAGGRGSSYNEQFF.

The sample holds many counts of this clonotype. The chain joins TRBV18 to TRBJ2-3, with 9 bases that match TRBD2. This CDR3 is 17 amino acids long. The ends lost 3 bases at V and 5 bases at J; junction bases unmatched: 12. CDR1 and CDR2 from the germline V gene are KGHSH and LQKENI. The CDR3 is CASSPSLLGGGGDTQYF. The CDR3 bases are TGTGCCAGCTCACCGTCGCTCCTGGGCGGGGGGGGAGATACGCAGTATTTT.

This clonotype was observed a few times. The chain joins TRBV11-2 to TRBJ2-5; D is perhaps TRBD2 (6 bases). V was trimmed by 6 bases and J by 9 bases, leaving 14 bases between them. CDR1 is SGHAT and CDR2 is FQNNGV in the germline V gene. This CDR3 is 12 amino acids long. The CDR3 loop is CASSNGGGAQYF. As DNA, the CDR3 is TGTGCCAGCAGTAACGGCGGAGGGGCCCAGTACTTC.

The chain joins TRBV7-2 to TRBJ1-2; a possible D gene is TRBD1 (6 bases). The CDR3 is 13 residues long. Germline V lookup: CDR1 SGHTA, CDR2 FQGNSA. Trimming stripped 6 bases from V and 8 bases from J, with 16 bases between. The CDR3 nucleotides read TGTGCCAGCAGTCGTAACAGGGATCTGGGCTACACCTTC. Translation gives CASSRNRDLGYTF.

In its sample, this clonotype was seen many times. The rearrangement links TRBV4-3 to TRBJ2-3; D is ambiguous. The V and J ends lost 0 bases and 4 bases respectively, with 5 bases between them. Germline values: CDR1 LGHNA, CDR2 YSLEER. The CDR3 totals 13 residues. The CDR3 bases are TGCGCCAGCAGCCAAGATAGCCCAGATACGCAGTATTTT. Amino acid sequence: CASSQDSPDTQYF.

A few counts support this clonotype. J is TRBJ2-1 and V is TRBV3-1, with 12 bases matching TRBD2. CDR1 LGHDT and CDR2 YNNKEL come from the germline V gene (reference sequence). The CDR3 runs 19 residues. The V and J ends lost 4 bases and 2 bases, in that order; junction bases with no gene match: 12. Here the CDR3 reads CASSPHTSGRTRAYNEQFF. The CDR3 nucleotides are TGTGCCAGCAGCCCTCACACTAGCGGGAGGACCCGGGCCTACAATGAGCAGTTCTTC.

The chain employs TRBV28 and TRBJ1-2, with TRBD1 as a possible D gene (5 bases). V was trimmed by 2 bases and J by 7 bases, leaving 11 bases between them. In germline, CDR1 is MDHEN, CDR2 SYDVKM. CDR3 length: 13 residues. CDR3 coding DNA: TGTGCCAGCAGTTTACGGGGGAGTTTTGGCTACACCTTC. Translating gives CASSLRGSFGYTF.

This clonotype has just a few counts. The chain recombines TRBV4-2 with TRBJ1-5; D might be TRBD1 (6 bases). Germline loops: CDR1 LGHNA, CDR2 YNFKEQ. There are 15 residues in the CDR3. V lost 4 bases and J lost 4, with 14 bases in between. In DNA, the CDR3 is TGTGCCAGCAGCCGGTCAGGGGATGCAAATCAGCCCCAGCATTTT. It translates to CASSRSGDANQPQHF.

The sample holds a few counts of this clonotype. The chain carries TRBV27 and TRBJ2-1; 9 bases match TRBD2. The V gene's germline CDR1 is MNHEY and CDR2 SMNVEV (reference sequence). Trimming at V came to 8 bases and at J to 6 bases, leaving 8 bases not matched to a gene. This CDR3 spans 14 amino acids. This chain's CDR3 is CASFEAGGSNEQFF. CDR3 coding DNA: TGTGCCAGCTTCGAAGCGGGGGGCTCCAATGAGCAGTTCTTC.

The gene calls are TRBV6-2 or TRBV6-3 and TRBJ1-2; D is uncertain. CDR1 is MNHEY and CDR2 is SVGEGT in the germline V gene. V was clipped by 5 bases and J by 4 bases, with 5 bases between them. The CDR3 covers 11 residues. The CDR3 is CASSHRYGYTF. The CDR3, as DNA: TGTGCCAGCAGTCATCGCTATGGCTACACCTTC.

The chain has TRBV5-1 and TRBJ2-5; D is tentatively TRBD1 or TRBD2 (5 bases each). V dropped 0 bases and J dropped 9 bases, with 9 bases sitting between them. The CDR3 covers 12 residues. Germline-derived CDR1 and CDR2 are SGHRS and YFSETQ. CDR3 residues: CASSLELGAQYF. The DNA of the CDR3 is TGCGCCAGCAGCTTGGAATTGGGGGCCCAGTACTTC.

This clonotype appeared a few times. CDR3 bases: TGTGCCAGCAGTTTAGGAACAGGGGGCGGCACCGGGGAGCTGTTTTTT. Translating it yields CASSLGTGGGTGELFF. The chain has TRBV12-3 or TRBV12-4 and TRBJ2-2, with 9 bases aligning to TRBD1. V trimming: 1 base; J trimming: 4 bases; junction bases outside the gene matches: 4. This CDR3 is 16 amino acids long.

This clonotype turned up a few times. CDR3 nucleotide sequence: TGCGCCAGCAGCCAGAGCTTAGACAGCGTCTTTGACGAGCAGTACTTC. Its translation is CASSQSLDSVFDEQYF. The V call is TRBV5-1, the J call TRBJ2-7; the D gene is possibly TRBD1 (5 bases). There are 16 residues in the CDR3. V was cut by 4 bases and J by 5 bases, with 22 bases left in between. CDR1 is SGHRS and CDR2 is YFSETQ in the germline V gene.

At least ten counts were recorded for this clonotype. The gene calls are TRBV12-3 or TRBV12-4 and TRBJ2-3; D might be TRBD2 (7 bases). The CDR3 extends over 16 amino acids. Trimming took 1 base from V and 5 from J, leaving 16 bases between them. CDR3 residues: CASSLEVGGRGDTQYF. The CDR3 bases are TGTGCCAGCAGTTTAGAGGTGGGGGGGCGCGGAGATACGCAGTATTTT.

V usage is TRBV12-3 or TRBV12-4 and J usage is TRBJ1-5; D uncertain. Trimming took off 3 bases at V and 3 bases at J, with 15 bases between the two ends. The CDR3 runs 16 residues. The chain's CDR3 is CASSLSEGADNQPQHF. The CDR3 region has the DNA TGTGCCAGCAGTTTGTCCGAGGGCGCGGACAATCAGCCCCAGCATTTT.

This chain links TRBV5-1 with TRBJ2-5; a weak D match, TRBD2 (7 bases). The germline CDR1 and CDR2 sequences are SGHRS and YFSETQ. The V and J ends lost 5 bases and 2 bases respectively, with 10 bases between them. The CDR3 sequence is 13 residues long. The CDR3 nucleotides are TGCGCCAGCAGTGGGGGGGCTCAAGAGACCCAGTACTTC. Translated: CASSGGAQETQYF.

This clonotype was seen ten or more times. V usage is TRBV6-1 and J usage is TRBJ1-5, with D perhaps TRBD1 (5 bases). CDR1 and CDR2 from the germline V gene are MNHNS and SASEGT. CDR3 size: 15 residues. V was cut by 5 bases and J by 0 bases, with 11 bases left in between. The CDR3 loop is CASSPGTYSNQPQHF. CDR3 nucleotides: TGTGCCAGCAGTCCCGGGACCTATAGCAATCAGCCCCAGCATTTT.

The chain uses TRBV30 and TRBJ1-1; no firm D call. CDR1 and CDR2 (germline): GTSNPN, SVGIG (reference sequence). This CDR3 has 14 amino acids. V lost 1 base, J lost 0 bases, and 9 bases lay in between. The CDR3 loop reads CAWSGGGMNTEAFF. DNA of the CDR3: TGTGCCTGGAGTGGTGGAGGGATGAACACTGAAGCTTTCTTT.

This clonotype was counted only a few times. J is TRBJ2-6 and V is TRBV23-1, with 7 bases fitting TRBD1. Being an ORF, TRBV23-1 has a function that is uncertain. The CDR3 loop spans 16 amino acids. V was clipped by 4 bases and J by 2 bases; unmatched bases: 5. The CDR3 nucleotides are TGCGCCAGCAGTCGCTCCGACAGGGCTGGGGCCAACGTCCTGACTTTC. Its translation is CASSRSDRAGANVLTF.

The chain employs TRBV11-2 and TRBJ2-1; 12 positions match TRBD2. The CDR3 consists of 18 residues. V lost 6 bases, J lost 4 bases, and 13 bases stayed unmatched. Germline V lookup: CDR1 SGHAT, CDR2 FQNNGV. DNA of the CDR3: TGTGCCAGCAGACCTTCTAGCGGGAGGGCCCAATCGTACAATGAGCAGTTCTTC. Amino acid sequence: CASRPSSGRAQSYNEQFF.

CDR3 loop: CASSVRVAGTEAFF. CDR3 bases: TGCGCCAGCAGTGTAAGGGTCGCGGGCACTGAAGCTTTCTTT. This chain links TRBV10-2 with TRBJ1-1; no definite D call. Germline V lookup: CDR1 WSHSY, CDR2 SAAADI. Trimming cost V 4 bases and J 4 bases, with 13 bases left between them. The CDR3 has 14 residues.